The clone carrying this T cell receptor (beta chain) occurred a few times. What it recognizes is unknown. CDR1 SGHNT and CDR2 YENEEA come from the germline V gene. The CDR3 runs 13 residues. V was shortened by 1 base and J by 3 bases, with 5 bases between the two germline ends. Sequenced material consisted of expressed TCRB transcripts (all of the isolated RNA was reverse transcribed). Assay used: immunoSEQ multiplex PCR; TCRdb lists only in-frame clones, some missing. This table holds over 700,000 clones, roughly 15% found once. The data belong to a study of beta chain features in type 1 diabetes. Broader study findings: Among patients, naive, central memory and Treg TCRB repertoires appeared more similar than among healthy donors. Type 1 diabetes patients had moderately but significantly shorter TCRB CDR3s in all four CD4+ subsets.

Specimen: naive CD4+ T cells from blood. The chain uses TRBV11-3 and TRBJ2-3; D uncertain. The source of this sequence is a woman younger than 30 in good health. The CDR3 nucleotides are TGTGCCAGCAGCTTAGGTTGGACAGATACGCAGTATTTT. Protein product: CASSLGWTDTQYF.